A selection of T cell receptor beta chains follows, all from one sample in a study of cytomegalovirus exposure and HLA in healthy donors. Using immunoSEQ multiplex PCR, the repertoire was profiled, and TCRdb retains in-frame clones only, with some absent. Of roughly 200,000 clones in the sample, approximately 82% are singletons; the top ten hold around 0.63%. Sample: PBMCs. The receptor set was obtained from a man aged 18 to 30 in good health and CMV-seronegative. Each CDR3 is given with its conserved first and last residue. The order of the fields is D gene, clone size, J gene, V gene, CDR3 protein, CDR3 DNA. D genes are given only for firm matches. Clone sizes are given selectively: once, few, many, or a class where the clone is expanded.

D: .; size: .; J: TRBJ2-7; V: TRBV30; CDR3: CAWSGGEAHEQYF; DNA: TGTGCCTGGAGCGGCGGTGAGGCCCACGAGCAGTACTTC
D: .; size: .; J: TRBJ2-7; V: TRBV6-5; CDR3: CASSYQGARGYEQYF; DNA: TGTGCCAGCAGTTACCAGGGTGCCAGGGGCTACGAGCAGTACTTC
D: .; size: few; J: TRBJ1-2; V: TRBV28; CDR3: CASSLGGVPGYTF; DNA: TGTGCCAGCAGTTTAGGGGGCGTGCCTGGCTACACCTTC
D: .; size: .; J: TRBJ2-5; V: TRBV30; CDR3: CAWSVQIQETQYF; DNA: TGTGCCTGGAGTGTTCAGATCCAAGAGACCCAGTACTTC
D: TRBD2; size: .; J: TRBJ2-2; V: TRBV19; CDR3: CASSMPRLASGELFF; DNA: TGTGCCAGTAGTATGCCCCGACTAGCATCCGGGGAGCTGTTTTTT
D: TRBD2; size: few; J: TRBJ2-1; V: TRBV7-3; CDR3: CASSRGTSGSSLNEQFF; DNA: TGTGCCAGCAGCCGAGGGACTAGCGGGAGCTCCCTCAATGAGCAGTTCTTC
D: .; size: .; J: TRBJ2-2; V: TRBV7-9; CDR3: CASSNPPGELFF; DNA: TGTGCCAGCAGTAATCCCCCCGGGGAGCTGTTTTTT
D: .; size: once; J: TRBJ2-3; V: TRBV9; CDR3: CASSVVPAGTDTQYF; DNA: TGTGCCAGCAGCGTAGTTCCAGCGGGCACAGATACGCAGTATTTT
D: .; size: .; J: TRBJ2-7; V: TRBV2; CDR3: CASLYEPLLYEQYF; DNA: TGTGCCAGCCTGTACGAGCCCCTCCTCTACGAGCAGTACTTC
D: .; size: .; J: TRBJ1-3; V: TRBV4-2; CDR3: CASSQDGPGDTIYF; DNA: TGTGCCAGCAGCCAAGATGGTCCCGGGGACACCATATATTTT
D: TRBD2; size: .; J: TRBJ2-1; V: TRBV10-3; CDR3: CAISEGLAGGTYNEQFF; DNA: TGTGCCATCAGTGAGGGTCTAGCGGGGGGAACCTACAATGAGCAGTTCTTC
D: TRBD2; size: .; J: TRBJ2-7; V: TRBV2; CDR3: CASSLSWEGLREQYF; DNA: TGTGCCAGCAGCCTAAGTTGGGAGGGGCTACGCGAGCAGTACTTC
D: TRBD2; size: .; J: TRBJ2-7; V: TRBV5-4; CDR3: CASNLGGASGFYEQYF; DNA: TGTGCCAGCAACTTGGGGGGTGCTAGCGGTTTCTACGAGCAGTACTTC
D: TRBD2; size: .; J: TRBJ2-7; V: TRBV19; CDR3: CASSIGGRAYEQYF; DNA: TGTGCCAGTAGTATTGGCGGGAGGGCCTACGAGCAGTACTTC
D: TRBD1; size: .; J: TRBJ2-3; V: TRBV25-1; CDR3: CASSGQGALRGADTQYF; DNA: TGTGCCAGCAGTGGTCAGGGGGCTCTTAGAGGCGCAGATACGCAGTATTTT
D: TRBD1; size: .; J: TRBJ2-7; V: TRBV18; CDR3: CASSPGTGAPYEQYF; DNA: TGTGCCAGCTCACCGGGAACAGGGGCCCCCTACGAGCAGTACTTC
D: TRBD1; size: once; J: TRBJ1-1; V: TRBV2; CDR3: CASSQVPGTGDTEAFF; DNA: TGTGCCAGCAGTCAAGTCCCCGGGACAGGGGACACTGAAGCTTTCTTT
D: .; size: .; J: TRBJ2-2; V: TRBV7-9; CDR3: CASSSGLPNTGELFF; DNA: TGTGCCAGCAGCTCCGGACTTCCTAACACCGGGGAGCTGTTTTTT
D: TRBD1; size: .; J: TRBJ2-7; V: TRBV6-6; CDR3: CASSYLDRVPNEQYF; DNA: TGTGCCAGCAGTTACTTGGACAGGGTCCCAAACGAGCAGTACTTC
D: TRBD1; size: .; J: TRBJ1-3; V: TRBV4-2; CDR3: CASSQGNRGSGNTIYF; DNA: TGTGCCAGCAGCCAAGGAAACAGGGGGTCAGGAAACACCATATATTTT
D: .; size: few; J: TRBJ1-2; V: TRBV19; CDR3: CASSTPWGDRLDYGYTF; DNA: TGTGCCAGTAGTACCCCATGGGGGGACCGGTTAGACTATGGCTACACCTTC
D: .; size: once; J: TRBJ1-1; V: TRBV19; CDR3: CASSIIFGFGGTEAFF; DNA: TGTGCCAGTAGTATTATTTTCGGGTTTGGTGGCACTGAAGCTTTCTTT
D: .; size: .; J: TRBJ2-7; V: TRBV7-9; CDR3: CASSLLQDEQYF; DNA: TGTGCCAGCAGCTTACTCCAGGACGAGCAGTACTTC
D: .; size: .; J: TRBJ1-5; V: TRBV19; CDR3: CASSIRQSDQPQHF; DNA: TGTGCCAGTAGTATAAGACAGTCCGATCAGCCCCAGCATTTT
D: TRBD1; size: .; J: TRBJ2-3; V: TRBV28; CDR3: CASSPSGNRGEYRTDTQYF; DNA: TGTGCCAGCAGTCCCTCAGGCAACAGGGGGGAGTATAGGACAGATACGCAGTATTTT
D: .; size: .; J: TRBJ2-2; V: TRBV2; CDR3: CASRGQSGELFF; DNA: TGTGCCAGCAGGGGGCAGAGCGGGGAGCTGTTTTTT
D: .; size: .; J: TRBJ1-2; V: TRBV6-5; CDR3: CASSGTYYGYTF; DNA: TGTGCCAGCAGTGGGACATACTATGGCTACACCTTC
D: TRBD1; size: once; J: TRBJ2-5; V: TRBV5-1; CDR3: CASSVGSTGGKETQYF; DNA: TGCGCCAGCAGCGTCGGTTCGACAGGGGGAAAGGAGACCCAGTACTTC
D: .; size: .; J: TRBJ2-7; V: TRBV5-8; CDR3: CASSFRGSGYEQYF; DNA: TGTGCCAGCAGCTTTAGAGGTAGCGGCTACGAGCAGTACTTC
D: .; size: .; J: TRBJ2-5; V: TRBV5-1; CDR3: CASSFFEETQYF; DNA: TGCGCCAGCAGCTTCTTCGAGGAGACCCAGTACTTC
D: TRBD2; size: .; J: TRBJ2-1; V: TRBV9; CDR3: CASSVAGTSGSWGNEQFF; DNA: TGTGCCAGCAGCGTAGCCGGGACTAGCGGGAGTTGGGGCAATGAGCAGTTCTTC
D: .; size: .; J: TRBJ2-7; V: TRBV15; CDR3: CATSGQGRAEQYF; DNA: TGTGCCACCAGCGGCCAGGGCAGGGCCGAGCAGTACTTC
D: .; size: .; J: TRBJ1-1; V: TRBV6-5; CDR3: CASSTQPGNTEAFF; DNA: TGTGCCAGCAGTACCCAGCCAGGGAACACTGAAGCTTTCTTT
D: TRBD1; size: .; J: TRBJ2-7; V: TRBV2; CDR3: CASSSRQGASYEQYF; DNA: TGTGCCAGCAGTTCTAGACAGGGGGCATCCTACGAGCAGTACTTC
D: TRBD1; size: .; J: TRBJ1-5; V: TRBV2; CDR3: CASSQSTGNQPQHF; DNA: TGTGCCAGCAGTCAATCGACAGGGAATCAGCCCCAGCATTTT
D: .; size: .; J: TRBJ2-5; V: TRBV6-5; CDR3: CASKGETQYF; DNA: TGTGCCAGCAAGGGGGAGACCCAGTACTTC